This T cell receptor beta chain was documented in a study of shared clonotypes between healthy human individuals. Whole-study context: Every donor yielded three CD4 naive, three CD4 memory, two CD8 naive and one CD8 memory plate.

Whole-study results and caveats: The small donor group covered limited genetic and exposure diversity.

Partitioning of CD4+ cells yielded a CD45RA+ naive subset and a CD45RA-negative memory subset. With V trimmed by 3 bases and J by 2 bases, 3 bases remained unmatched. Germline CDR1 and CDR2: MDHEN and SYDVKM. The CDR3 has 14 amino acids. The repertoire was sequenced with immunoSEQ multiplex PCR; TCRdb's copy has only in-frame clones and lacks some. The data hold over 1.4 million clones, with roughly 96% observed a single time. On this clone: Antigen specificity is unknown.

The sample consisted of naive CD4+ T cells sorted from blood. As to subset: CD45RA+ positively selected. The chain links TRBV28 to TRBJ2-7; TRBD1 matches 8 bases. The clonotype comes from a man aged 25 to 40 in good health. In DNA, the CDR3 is TGTGCCAGCAGTTTCGGGACAGGAGCCTACGAGCAGTACTTC. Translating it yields CASSFGTGAYEQYF.